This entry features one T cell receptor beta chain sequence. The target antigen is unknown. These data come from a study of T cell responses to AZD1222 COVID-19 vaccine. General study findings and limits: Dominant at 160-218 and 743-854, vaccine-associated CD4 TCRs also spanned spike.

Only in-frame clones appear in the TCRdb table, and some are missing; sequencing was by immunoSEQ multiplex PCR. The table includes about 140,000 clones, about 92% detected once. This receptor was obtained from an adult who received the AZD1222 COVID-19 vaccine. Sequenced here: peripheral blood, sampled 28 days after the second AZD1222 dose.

CDR3 nucleotide sequence: TGTGCCAGCAGCCCAACGGGGAGGGCGTCCAATGAGCAGTTCTTC. Amino acid sequence: CASSPTGRASNEQFF. The chain joins TRBV14 to TRBJ2-1; 7 bases line up with TRBD2. The CDR3 sequence is 15 residues long. V lost 4 bases to trimming and J lost 6 bases; unmatched junction nucleotides: 9. CDR1 is SGHDN and CDR2 is FVKESK in the germline V gene.